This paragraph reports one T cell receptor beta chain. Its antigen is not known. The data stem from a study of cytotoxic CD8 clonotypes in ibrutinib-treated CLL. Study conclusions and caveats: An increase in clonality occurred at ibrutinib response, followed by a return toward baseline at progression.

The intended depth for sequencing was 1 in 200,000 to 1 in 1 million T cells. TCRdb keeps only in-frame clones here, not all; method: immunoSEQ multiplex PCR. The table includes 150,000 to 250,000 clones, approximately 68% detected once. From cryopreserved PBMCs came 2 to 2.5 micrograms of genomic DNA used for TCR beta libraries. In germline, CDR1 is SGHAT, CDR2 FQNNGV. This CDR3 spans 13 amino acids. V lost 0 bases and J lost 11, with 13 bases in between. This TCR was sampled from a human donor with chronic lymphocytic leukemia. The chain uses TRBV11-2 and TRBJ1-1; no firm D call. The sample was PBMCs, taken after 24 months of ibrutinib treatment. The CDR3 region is CASSLDLGLGAFF. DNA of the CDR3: TGTGCCAGCAGCTTAGACTTGGGGTTAGGGGCTTTCTTT.